This passage covers 18 T cell receptor beta chains from one sample sequenced in a study of metastatic and nonmetastatic thyroid tumors. Every patient was untreated before thyroid surgery. MiXCR re-clonotyped the PCR reads for TCRdb. The sample has tens of thousands of clones, 20% seen once. What was sequenced was adjacent normal tissue. The receptors come from a female donor with papillary thyroid cancer or a benign thyroid nodule (not recorded which). Some clones in this sample may be carry-over from other donors' samples.

This clone was found once. The V and J genes are TRBV9 and TRBJ2-3; weak D call: TRBD2 (5 bases). Germline lookup yields CDR1 SGDLS and CDR2 YYNGEE. Trimming shortened V by 0 bases and J by 3 bases, and 17 bases separated the two germline ends. The CDR3 spans 17 residues. Here the CDR3 DNA reads TGTGCCAGCAGCGTAGCCCCCCCGGGGTTAGGAACAGATACGCAGTATTTT. It codes for CASSVAPPGLGTDTQYF.

With regard to this clone: A junction end diverges from the germline sequence, so it may reflect a read error. The chain employs TRBV14 and TRBJ1-4, with a tentative D call TRBD1 (5 bases). The length of the CDR3 is 16 residues. CDR1 and CDR2 (germline): SGHDN, FVKESK. The CDR3: CASSQDLGWGREKLFF. CDR3 DNA: TGCGCCAGCAGCCAAGATCTCGGTTGGGGCCGAGAAAAACTGTTTTTT.

The chain joins TRBV7-3 to TRBJ2-3, with TRBD2 identical over 10 bases. V was pared by 0 bases and J by 3 bases, with 6 bases of the junction left unmatched. Germline assignment: CDR1 SGHTA and CDR2 FQGTGA. The CDR3 sequence is 17 residues long. CDR3 sequence: CASSLTASGSGTDTQYF. The CDR3, as DNA: TGTGCCAGCAGCTTAACCGCTAGCGGGAGCGGTACAGATACGCAGTATTTT.

Ten or more counts support this clone. This chain links TRBV12-3 or TRBV12-4 with TRBJ1-5; D remains ambiguous. The CDR3 consists of 14 residues. Trimming took 3 bases from V and 2 from J, leaving 8 bases between them. The DNA of the CDR3 is TGTGCCAGCAGTTTCAGCACGGGCAATCAGCCCCAGCATTTT. Protein sequence: CASSFSTGNQPQHF.

The table lists this clone with a few counts. The genes are TRBV19 and TRBJ2-1; no definite D call. Deletions cut 4 bases from V and 10 bases from J, with 11 bases between. This CDR3 has 12 residues. CDR1 LNHDA and CDR2 SQIVND come from the germline V gene (reference sequence). The CDR3 DNA reads TGTGCCAGTAGTACTAATATTATGGAGCAGTTCTTC. It codes for CASSTNIMEQFF.

This clone is medium-sized. The chain carries TRBV6-2 or TRBV6-3 and TRBJ2-3; 11 bases map to TRBD1. With 8 bases clipped from V and 3 bases from J, the junction kept 4 bases outside the gene matches. The CDR3 has 14 amino acids. CDR1 is MNHEY and CDR2 is SVGEGT in the germline V gene. In DNA, the CDR3 is TGTGCCAGCCTCGGGACAGGGGGAACAGATACGCAGTATTTT. Amino acid sequence: CASLGTGGTDTQYF.

This clone was observed a handful of times. Germline and junction disagree at one end, which may indicate a read error. V and J are TRBV6-6 and TRBJ1-5; 8 bases line up with TRBD1. The CDR3 sequence is 16 residues long. CDR1 MNHNY and CDR2 SVGAGI come from the germline V gene (reference sequence). In nucleotides, the CDR3 is TGTGCCATCAGCCCCCCAGGACAGGGAGGCAATCAGTCCCAGCATTTT. Translated, it gives CAISPPGQGGNQSQHF.

This clone was recorded at least ten times. In the same sample, other DNA sequences code for this CDR3. The chain has TRBV27 and TRBJ2-6; D possibly corresponds to TRBD2 (5 bases). Trimming left V 5 bases short and J 3 bases short, with 14 bases between. CDR3 length: 16 residues. In germline, CDR1 is MNHEY, CDR2 SMNVEV (reference sequence). This CDR3 is CASSPSVGGGANVLTF. The DNA of the CDR3 is TGTGCCAGCAGTCCAAGCGTTGGAGGTGGGGCCAACGTCCTGACTTTC.

This chain uses TRBV7-6 with TRBJ1-1; TRBD1 is a possible D gene (5 bases). The length of the CDR3 is 16 residues. Per the germline V gene, CDR1 is SGHVS and CDR2 is FNYEAQ. V dropped 1 base and J dropped 3 bases, with 15 bases sitting between them. CDR3 in amino acids: CASSLGGGMRYTEAFF. CDR3 bases: TGTGCCAGCAGCTTAGGCGGGGGTATGAGGTACACTGAAGCTTTCTTT.

V and J are TRBV30 and TRBJ2-7, with 9 bases aligning to TRBD1. V trimming: 5 bases; J trimming: 0 bases; junction bases outside the gene matches: 5. This CDR3 spans 14 amino acids. Germline assignment: CDR1 GTSNPN and CDR2 SVGIG (reference sequence). CDR3 loop: CAWARTGASYEQYF. The CDR3 DNA follows: TGTGCCTGGGCTAGGACAGGGGCCTCCTACGAGCAGTACTTC.

This clone is medium-sized in the sample. The chain recombines TRBV27 with TRBJ2-7; D gene uncertain. The CDR3 consists of 14 residues. Per germline, CDR1 MNHEY and CDR2 SMNVEV (reference sequence). V lost 2 bases to trimming and J lost 5 bases, with 13 bases between them. The CDR3 DNA follows: TGTGCCAGCAGTTTAATAGGGTTTGGAGACGAGCAGTACTTC. Its protein product is CASSLIGFGDEQYF.

The chain carries TRBV7-6 and TRBJ2-7; no clear D. The CDR3 contains 14 residues. Looked up from germline, CDR1 is SGHVS and CDR2 is FNYEAQ. The V gene lost 1 base and the J gene lost 0 bases, with 7 bases spanning the gap. The CDR3 coding sequence is TGTGCCAGCAGCTTAGTCCCGGCCTCCTACGAGCAGTACTTC. This sequence encodes CASSLVPASYEQYF.

The chain links TRBV7-9 to TRBJ2-7; TRBD1 is a possible D gene (5 bases). Germline V gene data show CDR1 as SEHNR and CDR2 as FQNEAQ (reference sequence). Trimming took 2 bases from V and 3 from J, leaving 11 bases between them. The CDR3 runs 14 residues. The CDR3 loop reads CASSLRTRYYEQYF. The DNA for the CDR3 is TGTGCCAGCAGCTTAAGGACAAGATACTACGAGCAGTACTTC.

This clone occurred a few times. The chain employs TRBV12-3 or TRBV12-4 and TRBJ2-7; 7 positions match TRBD2. The CDR3 runs to 12 residues. The junction had 4 bases not matched to a gene; V was cut back by 5 bases and J by 6 bases. The CDR3 DNA follows: TGTGCCAGCAGTCTGACGGGAGGCGAGCAGTACTTC. Encoded protein: CASSLTGGEQYF.

V and J are TRBV15 and TRBJ2-1, with D unresolved. Between the trimmed V and J ends, which lost 1 base and 8 bases, there was a span of 9 bases. The CDR3 totals 13 residues. CDR1 and CDR2 (germline): LNHNV, YYDKDF (reference sequence). The CDR3 protein is CATSRVYCDEQFF. CDR3 DNA: TGTGCCACCAGCAGAGTATACTGCGATGAGCAGTTCTTC.

This clone was recorded at least ten times. The rearrangement links TRBV24-1 to TRBJ2-1, with TRBD1 as a possible D gene (6 bases). CDR1 is KGHDR and CDR2 is SFDVKD in the germline V gene. The germline V and J ends were trimmed by 6 bases and 4 bases, with 12 bases remaining between them. The length of the CDR3 is 14 residues. The DNA for the CDR3 is TGTGCCACCAGTCCACTAGGACAGTACAATGAGCAGTTCTTC. Residues: CATSPLGQYNEQFF.

This clone was recorded many times. This rearrangement joins TRBV28 to TRBJ2-1, with 7 bases aligning to TRBD2. The junction had 9 bases not matched to a gene; V was cut back by 7 bases and J by 3 bases. Germline V gene sequence: CDR1 MDHEN, CDR2 SYDVKM. The CDR3 spans 15 residues. CDR3 nucleotide sequence: TGTGCCAGCATTCCTCTCAGCGGGAACTACAATGAGCAGTTCTTC. Translated: CASIPLSGNYNEQFF.

This clone was recorded many times. This chain links TRBV7-3 with TRBJ1-1; a possible D gene is TRBD1 (6 bases). With 5 bases removed from V and 1 base from J, the gap between germline ends came to 14 bases. Germline V gene data show CDR1 as SGHTA and CDR2 as FQGTGA. The CDR3 covers 15 residues. CDR3 sequence reads: CASSTQDSPNTEAFF. As DNA, the CDR3 is TGTGCCAGCAGCACCCAGGACAGTCCGAACACTGAAGCTTTCTTT.